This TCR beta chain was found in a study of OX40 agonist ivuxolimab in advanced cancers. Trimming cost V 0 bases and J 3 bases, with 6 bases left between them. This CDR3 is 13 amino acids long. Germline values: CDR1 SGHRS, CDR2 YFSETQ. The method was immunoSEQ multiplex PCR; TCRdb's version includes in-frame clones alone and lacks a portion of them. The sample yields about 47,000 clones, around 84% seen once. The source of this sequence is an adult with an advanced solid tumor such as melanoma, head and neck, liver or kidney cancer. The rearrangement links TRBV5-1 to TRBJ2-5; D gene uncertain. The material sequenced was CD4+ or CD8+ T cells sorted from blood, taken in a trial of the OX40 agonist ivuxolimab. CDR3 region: CASSLVPEETQYF. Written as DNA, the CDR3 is TGCGCCAGCAGCTTGGTTCCGGAAGAGACCCAGTACTTC.